One sample yielded the 27 T cell receptor beta chains listed below, sequenced in a study of OX40 agonist ivuxolimab in advanced cancers. Using immunoSEQ multiplex PCR, the repertoire was profiled, and TCRdb retains in-frame clones only, with some absent. The table lists 60,000 to 85,000 clones, around 87% of them singletons. The sequenced sample was CD4+ or CD8+ T cells sorted from blood, obtained in a trial of the OX40 agonist ivuxolimab. All receptors derive from an adult with an advanced solid tumor such as melanoma, head and neck, liver or kidney cancer.

The V and J genes are TRBV6-1 and TRBJ1-2, with D perhaps TRBD1 (5 bases). Germline V CDR1 and CDR2: MNHNS, SASEGT. The V end was cut by 8 bases, the J end by 1 base, with 14 bases between. CDR3 length: 14 residues. CDR3 region: CASSRDFDNYGYTF. As DNA, the CDR3 is TGTGCCAGCTCCCGGGACTTCGATAACTATGGCTACACCTTC.

The chain couples TRBV18 to TRBJ1-4; 7 positions match TRBD1. The germline CDR1 and CDR2 sequences are KGHSH and LQKENI. The V segment lost 2 bases and the J segment 6 bases; nucleotides outside the gene matches: 6. CDR3 size: 15 residues. CDR3 sequence reads: CASSPETGAYEKLFF. Written as DNA, the CDR3 is TGTGCCAGCTCACCAGAAACAGGGGCATATGAAAAACTGTTTTTT.

The chain's CDR3 is CASSPRQGAKETQYF. In DNA form, the CDR3 reads TGTGCCAGCTCACCACGACAGGGGGCTAAAGAGACCCAGTACTTC. This chain connects TRBV18 to TRBJ2-5; 10 nucleotides align to TRBD1. Unmatched junction bases numbered 2, after V lost 1 base and J lost 3 bases. Per germline, CDR1 KGHSH and CDR2 LQKENI. CDR3 size: 15 residues.

The rearrangement joins TRBV2 to TRBJ2-5; D tentatively fits TRBD1 or TRBD2 (5 bases each). In germline, CDR1 is SNHLY, CDR2 FYNNEI. Trimming cost V 8 bases and J 7 bases, with 20 bases left between them. This CDR3 is built from 14 residues. The CDR3 sequence: CASPQNRDRRTQYF. DNA of the CDR3: TGTGCCAGCCCCCAGAACCGGGACCGACGGACCCAGTACTTC.

The rearrangement links TRBV4-2 to TRBJ2-3, with 11 nucleotides matching TRBD2. The CDR3 length is 19 residues. Per germline, CDR1 LGHNA and CDR2 YNFKEQ. The V segment lost 6 bases and the J segment 1 base; nucleotides outside the gene matches: 15. CDR3 amino acids: CASSPLAGGVPLGTDTQYF. The CDR3 nucleotides read TGTGCCAGCAGTCCGCTAGCGGGGGGCGTCCCGTTGGGCACAGATACGCAGTATTTT.

The CDR3 region has the DNA TGTGCCAGCAGTTCCTCGTTAGCGGGGGCAAACTACAATGAGCAGTTCTTC. It is translated as CASSSSLAGANYNEQFF. The J gene is TRBJ2-1, the V gene TRBV27, with TRBD2 matching 9 bases. CDR1 is MNHEY and CDR2 is SMNVEV in the germline V gene (reference sequence). This CDR3 contains 17 residues. The V segment lost 4 bases and the J segment 3 bases; nucleotides outside the gene matches: 10.

This clone was seen only once. The chain uses TRBV7-2 and TRBJ2-7; D is uncertain. The CDR3 length is 12 residues. Trimming removed 4 bases at V and 3 bases at J, with 7 bases between. Germline V gene data show CDR1 as SGHTA and CDR2 as FQGNSA. This CDR3 is CASSSLGYEQYF. The CDR3 region has the DNA TGTGCCAGCAGCTCATTGGGCTACGAGCAGTACTTC.

The CDR3 coding sequence is TGTGCCAGCAGTTTAGGGGGCCTCTCCTACAATGAGCAGTTCTTC. Translated, it gives CASSLGGLSYNEQFF. The chain combines TRBV28 with TRBJ2-1; D perhaps matches TRBD1 (6 bases). This CDR3 has 15 amino acids. Germline V CDR1 and CDR2: MDHEN, SYDVKM. Trimming took off 2 bases at V and 0 bases at J, with 8 bases between the two ends.

The gene calls are TRBV5-1 and TRBJ1-1; no firm D call. Trimming shortened V by 2 bases and J by 2 bases, and 10 bases separated the two germline ends. The germline V gene encodes CDR1 SGHRS and CDR2 YFSETQ. There are 14 residues in the CDR3. CDR3: CASSLRFDNTEAFF. The CDR3, as DNA: TGCGCCAGCAGCTTACGATTTGATAACACTGAAGCTTTCTTT. The variable domain in full, completed from reference TRBV5-1 and TRBJ1-1, reads KAGVTQTPRYLIKTRGQQVTLSCSPISGHRSVSWYQQTPGQGLQFLFEYFSETQRNKGNFPGRFSGRQFSNSRSEMNVSTLELGDSALYLCASSLRFDNTEAFFGQGTRLTVV.

This chain connects TRBV7-2 to TRBJ1-1; D may be TRBD1 (5 bases). CDR1 and CDR2 from the germline V gene are SGHTA and FQGNSA. Trimming removed 5 bases at V and 2 bases at J, with 15 bases between. The CDR3 runs to 15 residues. The CDR3 sequence is CASSAGPGGNTEAFF. The CDR3 DNA follows: TGTGCCAGCAGCGCGGGGCCGGGCGGCAACACTGAAGCTTTCTTT.

This chain uses TRBV27 with TRBJ2-7; 8 bases are a match to TRBD2. The CDR3 has 14 amino acids. The germline V gene has CDR1 MNHEY and CDR2 SMNVEV (reference sequence). With V trimmed by 2 bases and J by 2 bases, 2 bases remained unmatched. The CDR3 nucleotides are TGTGCCAGCAGTTTAGGGCGGGGGGCCTACGAGCAGTACTTC. Encoded protein: CASSLGRGAYEQYF.

V usage is TRBV30 and J usage is TRBJ1-2; tentative D call: TRBD1 (6 bases). Germline CDR1 is GTSNPN and CDR2 is SVGIG (reference sequence). V gave up 3 bases and J gave up 5 bases, with 10 bases separating them. The CDR3 runs to 12 residues. The CDR3 loop is CAWSPGVYGYTF. DNA for the CDR3: TGTGCCTGGAGCCCAGGGGTGTATGGCTACACCTTC.

V gene TRBV10-1 combines with J gene TRBJ1-3; tentative D call: TRBD1 (5 bases). Germline V gene lookup returns CDR1 WNHNN and CDR2 SYGVQD (reference sequence). The CDR3 has 15 amino acids. Trimming cost V 4 bases and J 0 bases, with 10 bases left between them. CDR3 sequence (DNA): TGCGCCAGCAGTGCTGACAGTACCTCTGGAAACACCATATATTTT. As protein: CASSADSTSGNTIYF.

The chain couples TRBV30 to TRBJ2-1; 9 bases are a match to TRBD1. Losses at the gene ends were 4 bases for V and 3 bases for J; bases not matched to a gene: 4. This CDR3 is built from 14 residues. Per germline, CDR1 GTSNPN and CDR2 SVGIG (reference sequence). This chain's CDR3 is CAWMGDRVYNEQFF. CDR3 sequence (DNA): TGTGCCTGGATGGGGGACAGGGTCTACAATGAGCAGTTCTTC.

The CDR3 DNA sequence: TGTGCCATCAGCCTCGGACAGGAGGGAACTGAAGCTTTCTTT. It yields the protein CAISLGQEGTEAFF. The J gene is TRBJ1-1, the V gene TRBV10-3, with 7 positions matching TRBD1. Per the germline V gene, CDR1 is ENHRY and CDR2 is SYGVKD. This CDR3 is 14 amino acids long. V lost 6 bases to trimming and J lost 5 bases; unmatched junction nucleotides: 9.

This chain connects TRBV7-2 to TRBJ2-5, with TRBD1 matching 8 bases. CDR1 SGHTA and CDR2 FQGNSA come from the germline V gene. Losses at the gene ends were 3 bases for V and 1 base for J; bases not matched to a gene: 10. This CDR3 has 17 amino acids. The CDR3 reads CASSFMGGQGAQETQYF. The CDR3 DNA reads TGTGCCAGCAGCTTTATGGGCGGACAGGGCGCCCAAGAGACCCAGTACTTC. The complete variable domain, with remaining parts taken from reference TRBV7-2 and TRBJ2-5, reads GAGVSQSPSNKVTEKGKDVELRCDPISGHTALYWYRQSLGQGLEFLIYFQGNSAPDKSGLPSDRFSAERTGGSVSTLTIQRTQQEDSAVYLCASSFMGGQGAQETQYFGPGTRLLVL.

V usage is TRBV27 and J usage is TRBJ1-5, with 8 bases matching TRBD1. Trimming at V came to 3 bases and at J to 5 bases, leaving 6 bases not matched to a gene. Germline V gives CDR1 MNHEY, CDR2 SMNVEV (reference sequence). The CDR3 consists of 15 residues. CDR3 amino acids: CASSLGGTGYQPQHF. CDR3 nucleotides: TGTGCCAGCAGTTTGGGGGGGACAGGATATCAGCCCCAGCATTTT.

This clone appeared many times. The genes are TRBV4-1 and TRBJ1-1, with TRBD1 as a possible D gene (5 bases). This CDR3 is built from 14 residues. Trimming removed 4 bases from V and 2 bases from J, with 11 bases in between. Germline CDR1 is MGHRA and CDR2 is YSYEKL. The CDR3 bases are TGCGCCAGCAGCCGTTATGGGGGAAACACTGAAGCTTTCTTT. This codes for CASSRYGGNTEAFF.

Only one count was recorded for this clone. The chain is built from TRBV18 and TRBJ2-7; D perhaps matches TRBD2 (6 bases). Trimming stripped 0 bases from V and 9 bases from J, with 15 bases between. CDR1 is KGHSH, CDR2 LQKENI, per germline. The CDR3 has 14 residues. The CDR3 protein is CASSPPDTSFAQYF. Here the CDR3 DNA reads TGTGCCAGCTCACCACCGGACACTAGCTTCGCGCAGTACTTC.

The chain employs TRBV6-1 and TRBJ1-2; no definite D call. The CDR3 spans 12 residues. Germline V lookup: CDR1 MNHNS, CDR2 SASEGT. The germline V and J ends were trimmed by 2 bases and 3 bases, with 4 bases remaining between them. The CDR3 nucleotides are TGTGCCAGCAGTGAAAGAGACTATGGCTACACCTTC. Translated: CASSERDYGYTF.

This chain links TRBV18 with TRBJ2-7, with D possibly matching TRBD1 (6 bases). CDR1 is KGHSH, CDR2 LQKENI, per germline. This CDR3 spans 15 amino acids. The V end lost 4 bases, the J end lost 0 bases, and 13 bases lay between the germline ends. The CDR3 spells CASSHRQANSYEQYF. In DNA form, the CDR3 reads TGTGCCAGCTCACATAGACAGGCGAACTCCTACGAGCAGTACTTC. The complete variable domain, with remaining parts taken from reference TRBV18 and TRBJ2-7, reads NAGVMQNPRHLVRRRGQEARLRCSPMKGHSHVYWYRQLPEEGLKFMVYLQKENIIDESGMPKERFSAEFPKEGPSILRIQQVVRGDSAAYFCASSHRQANSYEQYFGPGTRLTVT.

The sample holds one count of this clone. J is TRBJ1-3 and V is TRBV25-1; 7 bases map to TRBD1. The V segment lost 4 bases and the J segment 8 bases; nucleotides outside the gene matches: 8. Germline CDR1 MGHDK, CDR2 SYGVNS. This CDR3 spans 14 amino acids. The CDR3 is CASSGLTGLDTIYF. The CDR3 DNA sequence: TGTGCCAGCAGTGGATTGACAGGGTTGGACACCATATATTTT. Combining the CDR3 with reference TRBV25-1 and TRBJ1-3 gives the whole variable domain EADIYQTPRYLVIGTGKKITLECSQTMGHDKMYWYQQDPGMELHLIHYSYGVNSTEKGDLSSESTVSRIRTEHFPLTLESARPSHTSQYLCASSGLTGLDTIYFGEGSWLTVV.

V usage is TRBV7-5 and J usage is TRBJ1-1; the table's D call TRBD1 went unverified against the DNA. TRBV7-5 is a pseudogene. The CDR3 runs 17 residues. CDR3: CARSLKGRGDMNTEAFF. The CDR3 bases are TGTGCCAGAAGCTTAAAAGGGAGAGGGGACATGAACACTGAAGCTTTCTTT.

The rearrangement joins TRBV4-3 to TRBJ1-2; 8 bases line up with TRBD1. Germline V gene data show CDR1 as LGHNA and CDR2 as YSLEER. The CDR3 is made up of 14 amino acids. J gave up 5 bases and V 4 bases, and 6 bases lay outside the gene matches. CDR3 DNA: TGCGCCAGCAGCCCCCAGGGGGCCAGGTATGGCTACACCTTC. Residues: CASSPQGARYGYTF.

Only one count was recorded for this clone. This rearrangement joins TRBV6-5 to TRBJ2-5; TRBD2 matches 8 bases. Germline-derived CDR1 and CDR2 are MNHEY and SVGAGI. The CDR3 loop spans 14 amino acids. With 10 bases clipped from V and 2 bases from J, the junction kept 9 bases outside the gene matches. CDR3 protein: CATARLAGQETQYF. CDR3 nucleotides: TGTGCCACGGCCCGGCTAGCGGGTCAAGAGACCCAGTACTTC.

A few counts support this clone. The rearrangement uses TRBV18 and TRBJ1-5, with TRBD1 identical over 8 bases. This CDR3 region has 13 residues. From germline, CDR1 is KGHSH and CDR2 LQKENI. Trimming cost V 6 bases and J 7 bases; bases outside gene matches: 5. CDR3 in amino acids: CASSLGTGQPQHF. The CDR3 DNA reads as TGTGCCAGCTCCCTCGGGACAGGACAGCCCCAGCATTTT.

V is TRBV11-2 and J is TRBJ1-2; 7 nucleotides align to TRBD1. Trimming removed 5 bases from V and 6 bases from J; junction bases left unmatched: 9. The CDR3 runs to 14 residues. Germline V gene lookup returns CDR1 SGHAT and CDR2 FQNNGV. Here the CDR3 DNA reads TGTGCCAGCAGCCCCTCAGGGGGGGAGCATGGCTACACCTTC. It yields the protein CASSPSGGEHGYTF.